The clone carrying this T cell receptor beta chain is a singleton in its sample. One base away lies a much larger clone, so this may be a sequencing read error. MiXCR was run by TCRdb on the 5' RACE reads, yielding one entry per CDR3 protein. The data show around 650,000 distinct CDR3 sequences, around 7.5% seen once. The sample is drawn from a study of identical twins. These data also featured in a second study, about yellow fever vaccine responses in identical twins.

This TCR came from a woman aged 18 to 35 in good health. Source material: PBMCs.

CDR3 amino acids: CASSLEGGFYNEHFF. The CDR3 DNA reads TGTGCCAGCAGTTTAGAGGGAGGGTTCTACAATGAGCATTTCTTC. The chain employs TRBV6-2 or TRBV6-3 and TRBJ2-1; TRBD2 matches at 7 bases. Germline CDR1 MNHEY, CDR2 SVGEGT. CDR3 length equals 15 residues.